The T cell receptor (beta chain) described here comes from a study of blood T cell repertoires in COVID-19. Individuals drawn from around 24 US areas were about 18 to 90 years old. Exposed study participants had met a COVID-19 case within 2 weeks before entry. The method was immunoSEQ multiplex PCR; TCRdb's version includes in-frame clones alone and lacks a portion of them. This sample has roughly 200,000 clones; roughly 90% occur once, and the top ten carry around 4%. The receptor's source is a woman aged 25 to 39 who had been exposed to COVID-19. Sequencing was carried out using PBMCs or T cells enriched from blood (not recorded which).

CDR3 sequence: CASSDPETELYGYTF. The CDR3 nucleotides read TGCGCCAGCAGCGACCCGGAGACAGAACTATATGGCTACACCTTC. The chain recombines TRBV5-1 with TRBJ1-2, with D possibly being TRBD1 (5 bases). CDR1 SGHRS and CDR2 YFSETQ come from the germline V gene. Trimming took off 4 bases at V and 5 bases at J, with 18 bases between the two ends. This CDR3 comprises 15 residues.